These 6 T cell receptor beta chains share one sample of origin, sequenced in a study of shared clonotypes between healthy human individuals. Data came from immunoSEQ multiplex PCR; TCRdb stores just in-frame clones and leaves some out. The sample shows millions of clones, more than 80% of them seen only once. The sequencing input was naive CD4+ T cells sorted from blood. As to subset: CD45RA+ positively selected. All receptors derive from a man between 18 and 35 years old in good health.

This chain connects TRBV6-6 to TRBJ2-1; TRBD2 aligns across 9 bases. CDR3 length: 15 amino acids. Germline V gene data show CDR1 as MNHNY and CDR2 as SVGAGI (reference sequence). The junction had 11 bases not matched to a gene; V was cut back by 7 bases and J by 7 bases. The CDR3 DNA reads TGTGCCAGCACCTTACGGAGCGGGGGGTGGAATGAGCAGTTCTTC. Translating gives CASTLRSGGWNEQFF.

The rearrangement links TRBV7-9 to TRBJ2-7, with 9 bases that match TRBD2. Germline assignment: CDR1 SEHNR and CDR2 FQNEAQ (reference sequence). CDR3 length equals 19 residues. Trimming cost V 1 base and J 5 bases; bases outside gene matches: 18. The CDR3 is CASSLGSPLGRGGPHEQYF. The CDR3 DNA reads TGTGCCAGCAGCTTAGGGTCCCCTCTAGGGCGGGGGGGCCCCCACGAGCAGTACTTC.

The genes are TRBV2 and TRBJ2-7, with 8 bases fitting TRBD1. The V gene end was trimmed by 3 bases and the J gene end by 2 bases; junction bases not matched to a gene: 15. CDR1 and CDR2 (germline): SNHLY, FYNNEI. This CDR3 region has 18 residues. The CDR3 sequence is CASSEGASRQGATYEQYF. CDR3 bases: TGTGCCAGCAGTGAGGGGGCCTCACGGCAGGGGGCAACCTACGAGCAGTACTTC.

The V gene is TRBV6-6, the J gene TRBJ1-1, with D possibly being TRBD1 (5 bases). Germline-derived CDR1 and CDR2 are MNHNY and SVGAGI (reference sequence). Deletions cut 6 bases from V and 1 base from J, with 12 bases between. This CDR3 region has 14 residues. This chain's CDR3 is CASRLREANTEAFF. CDR3 nucleotides: TGTGCCAGCAGACTCAGGGAGGCGAACACTGAAGCTTTCTTT.

The chain uses TRBV5-6 and TRBJ1-2; 7 bases fit TRBD1. CDR1 is SGHDT, CDR2 YYEEEE, per germline. Trimming cost V 4 bases and J 1 base; bases outside gene matches: 4. The CDR3 totals 14 residues. The CDR3 sequence: CASSPQGLNYGYTF. The CDR3 nucleotides are TGTGCCAGCAGCCCACAGGGGCTTAACTATGGCTACACCTTC.

This clone was seen a single time. This rearrangement joins TRBV6-5 to TRBJ1-1, with a possible D match to TRBD1 (6 bases). Trimming took 6 bases from V and 5 from J, leaving 10 bases between them. This CDR3 has 12 amino acids. The germline CDR1 and CDR2 sequences are MNHEY and SVGAGI. The CDR3 nucleotides are TGTGCCAGCAGGTACAGGGAAACTGAAGCTTTCTTT. Translation gives CASRYRETEAFF.